One and the same sample provided the 5 T cell receptor beta chains below, sequenced in a study of cytomegalovirus exposure and HLA in healthy donors. The PCR had 60 Vbeta and 13 Jbeta primers. The method was immunoSEQ multiplex PCR; TCRdb's version includes in-frame clones alone and lacks a portion of them. The table lists more than 70,000 clones. Sequencing was done on a sample of PBMCs. All receptors derive from a woman aged 55-69 years in good health and CMV-seronegative.

V gene TRBV11-3 combines with J gene TRBJ2-3, with D possibly being TRBD1 (5 bases). V was shortened by 0 bases and J by 4 bases, with 11 bases between the two germline ends. CDR1 SGHNT and CDR2 YENEEA come from the germline V gene. The CDR3 has 15 amino acids. This CDR3 reads CASSLEGRVADTQYF. The CDR3 region has the DNA TGTGCCAGCAGCTTAGAAGGCAGGGTGGCAGATACGCAGTATTTT.

This sequence joins TRBV5-1 and TRBJ1-3; no reliable D call. The CDR3 totals 16 residues. The V end lost 0 bases, the J end lost 3 bases, and 13 bases lay between the germline ends. Germline V gene lookup returns CDR1 SGHRS and CDR2 YFSETQ. CDR3 region: CASSLGNPSGGNTIYF. CDR3 in DNA: TGCGCCAGCAGCTTGGGGAACCCTTCGGGTGGAAACACCATATATTTT.

The rearrangement uses TRBV6-5 and TRBJ2-7; D is possibly TRBD1 (6 bases). The ends were cut back, 7 bases at V and 0 bases at J, with 10 bases in the middle. CDR1 and CDR2 from the germline V gene are MNHEY and SVGAGI. CDR3 length: 13 residues. CDR3: CASKRGTSYEQYF. The CDR3 DNA is TGTGCCAGCAAAAGGGGGACCTCCTACGAGCAGTACTTC.

V and J are TRBV9 and TRBJ2-3, with 8 bases fitting TRBD2. The CDR3 loop spans 17 amino acids. Per germline, CDR1 SGDLS and CDR2 YYNGEE. J was trimmed by 1 base and V by 3 bases; bases with no gene match: 10. Written as DNA, the CDR3 is TGTGCCAGCAGCGCCCACAGGCGGGAGGTTGGCACAGATACGCAGTATTTT. It yields the protein CASSAHRREVGTDTQYF.

The J gene is TRBJ1-2, the V gene TRBV28; possible D gene TRBD1, 5 bases. CDR3 length: 17 amino acids. Germline loops: CDR1 MDHEN, CDR2 SYDVKM. The ends were cut back, 5 bases at V and 5 bases at J, with 24 bases in the middle. For the CDR3, the DNA is TGTGCCAGCAGTCCCCCCTACCGGGACCTAGGGACTTATGGCTACACCTTC. This encodes CASSPPYRDLGTYGYTF.